Listed below are T cell receptor beta chains from one sample, sequenced in a study of cytomegalovirus exposure and HLA in healthy donors. Data came from immunoSEQ multiplex PCR; TCRdb stores just in-frame clones and leaves some out. The profile shows 170,000 or so clones, 81% of them singletons. The sample taken for sequencing was PBMCs. The source of these receptors is a woman under 40 in good health and CMV-seronegative. CDR3s include the opening cysteine and the closing phenylalanine or tryptophan. D genes are given only for firm matches. Size values are once, few and many counts, or a class for expanded clones, and some rows have none.

v_gene	abundance	d_gene	j_gene	CDR3aa	CDR3nt
TRBV28	-	TRBD1	TRBJ2-7	CASSSPREGTGAYEQYF	TGTGCCAGCAGTTCACCCAGGGAGGGGACAGGGGCCTACGAGCAGTACTTC
TRBV7-2	-	TRBD2	TRBJ2-1	CASSFWTSGTNEQFF	TGTGCCAGCAGCTTTTGGACTAGCGGGACGAATGAGCAGTTCTTC
TRBV29-1	-	TRBD1	TRBJ1-3	CSALLDRDGNTIYF	TGCAGCGCCCTCCTCGACAGGGACGGAAACACCATATATTTT
TRBV18	-	TRBD2	TRBJ2-5	CASSGTSGQETQYF	TGTGCCAGCTCAGGGACTAGCGGGCAAGAGACCCAGTACTTC
TRBV19	-	-	TRBJ1-1	CASSIGSRGSEAFF	TGTGCCAGTAGTATCGGTTCTCGGGGTTCTGAAGCTTTCTTT
TRBV29-1	-	TRBD1	TRBJ2-4	CSVGGYRGENSQYF	TGCAGCGTCGGCGGTTACAGGGGGGAAAACAGTCAGTACTTC
TRBV11-2	-	TRBD1	TRBJ1-6	CASSPRTGENSPLHF	TGTGCCAGCAGCCCCCGGACAGGGGAAAATTCACCCCTCCACTTT
TRBV19	-	TRBD1	TRBJ2-7	CASSPGQGIYEQYF	TGTGCCAGTAGTCCGGGACAGGGAATTTACGAGCAGTACTTC
TRBV28	-	-	TRBJ1-1	CASSSPGDVGTEAFF	TGTGCCAGCAGTTCGCCAGGGGATGTGGGCACTGAAGCTTTCTTT
TRBV6-5	-	TRBD1	TRBJ1-5	CASSQDRGSNQPQHF	TGTGCCAGCAGTCAGGACAGGGGGAGCAATCAGCCCCAGCATTTT
TRBV5-1	-	-	TRBJ1-6	CASRNFVADNSPLHF	TGCGCCAGCAGAAATTTTGTGGCAGATAATTCACCCCTCCACTTT
TRBV29-1	-	TRBD1	TRBJ2-7	CSGGQGPSEQYF	TGCAGCGGAGGACAGGGACCCTCCGAGCAGTACTTC
TRBV6-1	-	-	TRBJ2-5	CASSETVSRGETQYF	TGTGCCAGCAGTGAAACAGTGAGTCGAGGGGAGACCCAGTACTTC
TRBV7-8	few	-	TRBJ1-6	CASSSHPRREGSPLHF	TGTGCCAGCAGCTCCCACCCTCGCAGGGAGGGTTCACCCCTCCACTTT
TRBV19	-	TRBD1	TRBJ2-7	CATTAGTGTYEQYF	TGTGCCACCACCGCCGGGACAGGAACTTACGAGCAGTACTTC
TRBV28	-	TRBD1	TRBJ1-5	CASSTDRGHQPQHF	TGTGCCAGCAGTACCGACAGGGGACATCAGCCCCAGCATTTT
TRBV6-6	-	TRBD1	TRBJ2-2	CASSRQGAANTGELFF	TGTGCCAGCAGCCGCCAGGGGGCCGCGAACACCGGGGAGCTGTTTTTT
TRBV7-2	-	TRBD1	TRBJ2-1	CASSRQGHEQFF	TGTGCCAGCAGTCGACAGGGCCATGAGCAGTTCTTC
TRBV6-5	-	-	TRBJ1-1	CASSQALEAFF	TGTGCCAGCAGTCAAGCTTTAGAAGCTTTCTTT
TRBV19	few	-	TRBJ1-2	CASSTAGIFYGYTF	TGTGCCAGTAGTACTGCAGGGATCTTCTATGGCTACACCTTC
TRBV2	-	TRBD2	TRBJ2-7	CASPRVAGGPVWEQYF	TGTGCCAGCCCCCGGGTAGCGGGAGGGCCGGTTTGGGAGCAGTACTTC
TRBV6-6	-	TRBD2	TRBJ2-1	CASRQLAGGPGEQFF	TGTGCCAGCAGGCAACTAGCGGGGGGGCCGGGCGAGCAGTTCTTC
TRBV15	-	TRBD2	TRBJ2-3	CATSKERGSTDTQYF	TGTGCCACCAGCAAGGAGCGGGGAAGCACAGATACGCAGTATTTT
TRBV5-4	-	-	TRBJ2-3	CASSLPHVAGTDTQYF	TGTGCCAGCAGCTTGCCCCACGTAGCCGGCACAGATACGCAGTATTTT
TRBV19	-	TRBD1	TRBJ2-4	CASSVDRVTTAKNIQYF	TGTGCCAGTAGTGTCGACAGGGTTACAACTGCCAAAAACATTCAGTACTTC